The rows below give T cell receptor beta chains drawn from one sample of a study of a mutant IDH1 vaccine in newly diagnosed glioma. For these TCRs, the target antigens are not known. TCRdb's table, derived via immunoSEQ multiplex PCR, lists solely in-frame clones and lacks some. The sample records over 55,000 clones, more than 80% being singletons. This specimen was PBMCs, taken from a glioma patient whose treatment included an IDH1 peptide vaccine. The origin of the receptors is a man aged 40-55 years with glioma. Both conserved end residues are part of each CDR3. A D gene is named only where the DNA matches it firmly. Some rows mark clone size as missing; the rest say once, few, many or name a class of expanded clone.

V: TRBV19; length: 19; D: -; J: TRBJ2-4; size: -; CDR3: CASSIDPPLSGAIKNIQYF; DNA: TGTGCCAGTAGTATAGACCCCCCCTTATCGGGAGCCATCAAAAACATTCAGTACTTC
V: TRBV13; length: 16; D: -; J: TRBJ2-3; size: few; CDR3: CASSLYAGTSTDTQYF; DNA: TGTGCCAGCAGCTTATACGCAGGGACTAGCACAGATACGCAGTATTTT
V: TRBV18; length: 15; D: -; J: TRBJ1-5; size: -; CDR3: CASSLTGRGIQPQHF; DNA: TGTGCCAGCTCACTAACAGGAAGAGGGATTCAGCCCCAGCATTTT
V: TRBV5-6; length: 19; D: TRBD2; J: TRBJ2-3; size: once; CDR3: CASSLAPGLLAGATDTQYF; DNA: TGTGCCAGCAGCTTGGCCCCGGGTCTACTAGCGGGAGCCACAGATACGCAGTATTTT
V: TRBV28; length: 15; D: TRBD2; J: TRBJ2-3; size: -; CDR3: CASTGLAGIADTQYF; DNA: TGTGCCAGCACGGGGCTAGCGGGAATCGCAGATACGCAGTATTTT
V: TRBV5-1; length: 17; D: -; J: TRBJ1-2; size: -; CDR3: CASRLTRGLGTNYGYTF; DNA: TGCGCCAGCAGGTTGACCAGGGGCCTCGGGACAAACTATGGCTACACCTTC
V: TRBV29-1; length: 13; D: -; J: TRBJ1-2; size: once; CDR3: CSVGGSTNYGYTF; DNA: TGCAGCGTTGGAGGGTCGACTAACTATGGCTACACCTTC
V: TRBV19; length: 15; D: TRBD1; J: TRBJ1-2; size: -; CDR3: CASSIRGQQVYGYTF; DNA: TGTGCCAGTAGTATCCGGGGACAGCAGGTCTATGGCTACACCTTC
V: TRBV19; length: 13; D: -; J: TRBJ2-3; size: -; CDR3: CASSTATTDTQYF; DNA: TGTGCCAGTAGTACCGCTACCACAGATACGCAGTATTTT
V: TRBV7-7; length: 14; D: -; J: TRBJ2-3; size: -; CDR3: CASSFGGSTDTQYF; DNA: TGTGCTAGCAGCTTCGGCGGGAGCACAGATACGCAGTATTTT
V: TRBV5-1; length: 15; D: TRBD1; J: TRBJ1-2; size: -; CDR3: CASSLDGQGAYGYTF; DNA: TGCGCCAGCAGCTTGGACGGACAGGGGGCGTATGGCTACACCTTC
V: TRBV27; length: 13; D: TRBD2; J: TRBJ2-2; size: -; CDR3: CASKAGGTGELFF; DNA: TGTGCCAGCAAGGCGGGGGGCACCGGGGAGCTGTTTTTT
V: TRBV6-4; length: 15; D: TRBD1; J: TRBJ2-5; size: -; CDR3: CASSRTGTGQETQYF; DNA: TGTGCCAGCAGTCGTACTGGGACAGGCCAAGAGACCCAGTACTTC
V: TRBV7-2; length: 14; D: -; J: TRBJ2-7; size: -; CDR3: CASSLSGAYYEQYF; DNA: TGTGCCAGCAGCTTATCGGGCGCTTACTACGAGCAGTACTTC